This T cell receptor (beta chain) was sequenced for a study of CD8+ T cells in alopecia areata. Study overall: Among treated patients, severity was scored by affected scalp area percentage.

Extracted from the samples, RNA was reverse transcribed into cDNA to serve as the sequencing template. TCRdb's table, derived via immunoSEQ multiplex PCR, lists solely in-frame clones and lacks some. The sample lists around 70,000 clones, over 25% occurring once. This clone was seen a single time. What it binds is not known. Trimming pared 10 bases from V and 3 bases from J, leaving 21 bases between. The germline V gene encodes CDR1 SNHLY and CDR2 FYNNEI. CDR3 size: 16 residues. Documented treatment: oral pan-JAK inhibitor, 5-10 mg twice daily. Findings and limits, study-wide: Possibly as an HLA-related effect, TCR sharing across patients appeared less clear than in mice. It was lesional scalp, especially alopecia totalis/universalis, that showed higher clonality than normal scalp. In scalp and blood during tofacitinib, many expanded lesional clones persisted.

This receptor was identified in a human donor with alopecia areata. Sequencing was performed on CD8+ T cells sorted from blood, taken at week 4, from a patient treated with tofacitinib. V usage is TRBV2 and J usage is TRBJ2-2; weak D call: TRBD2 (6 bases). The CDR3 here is CANRDLRTMDTGELFF. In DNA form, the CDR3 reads TGTGCCAACCGGGACTTACGAACGATGGACACCGGGGAGCTGTTTTTT.